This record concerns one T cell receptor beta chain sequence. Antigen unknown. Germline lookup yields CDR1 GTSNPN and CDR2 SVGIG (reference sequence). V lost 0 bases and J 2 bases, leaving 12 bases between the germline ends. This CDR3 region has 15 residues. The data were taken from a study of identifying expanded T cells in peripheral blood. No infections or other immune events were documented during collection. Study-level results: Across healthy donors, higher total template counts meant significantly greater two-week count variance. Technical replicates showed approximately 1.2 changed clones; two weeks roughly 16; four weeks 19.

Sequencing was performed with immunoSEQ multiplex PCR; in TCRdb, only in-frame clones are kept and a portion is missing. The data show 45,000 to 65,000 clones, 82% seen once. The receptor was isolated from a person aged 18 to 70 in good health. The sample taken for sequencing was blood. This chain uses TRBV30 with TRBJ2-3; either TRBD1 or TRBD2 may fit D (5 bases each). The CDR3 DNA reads TGTGCCTGGAGTGTGGGGACCGCATACACAGATACGCAGTATTTT. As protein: CAWSVGTAYTDTQYF.